These T cell receptor beta chains were read from a single sample in a study of blood T cell repertoires in COVID-19. Repertoires were generated with immunoSEQ multiplex PCR, while TCRdb's copy carries only in-frame clones and drops some. The sample lists around 140,000 clones; roughly 89% were seen once. Sequences were obtained from peripheral blood. The receptor source for this set is a man aged 55-75 years with COVID-19, enrolled during active disease. Each CDR3 is given with its conserved first and last residue. D genes are given only for firm matches. Only some rows state a clone size, as once, few, many or a class for expanded clones.

D gene	V gene	J gene	clone size	CDR3 protein	CDR3 DNA
TRBD2	TRBV5-4	TRBJ2-7	few	CASSLGASGGPFSYEQYF	TGTGCCAGCAGCTTGGGGGCTAGCGGGGGCCCTTTCTCCTACGAGCAGTACTTC
.	TRBV30	TRBJ2-3	.	CAWSVLLDTQYF	TGTGCCTGGAGTGTACTCTTAGATACGCAGTATTTT
.	TRBV28	TRBJ2-3	.	CASSSAGRTDTQYF	TGTGCCAGCAGCTCAGCAGGGCGCACAGATACGCAGTATTTT
TRBD1	TRBV27	TRBJ1-1	.	CASSLSGGYVVTEAFF	TGTGCCAGCAGTTTGTCAGGGGGCTATGTCGTCACTGAAGCTTTCTTT
.	TRBV5-4	TRBJ1-3	.	CASSLGGSGSSGNTIYF	TGTGCCAGCAGCTTGGGGGGATCGGGGAGCTCTGGAAACACCATATATTTT
.	TRBV7-9	TRBJ1-3	.	CASSFLSGNTIYF	TGTGCCAGCAGCTTCCTCTCGGGAAACACCATATATTTT
TRBD1	TRBV15	TRBJ1-2	.	CATSRDLQGRGYTF	TGTGCCACCAGCAGAGATCTACAGGGGAGGGGCTACACCTTC
TRBD1	TRBV19	TRBJ1-1	.	CASSPQGQPNTEAFF	TGTGCCAGTAGTCCCCAGGGACAGCCGAACACTGAAGCTTTCTTT
.	TRBV30	TRBJ1-1	.	CAWSGQNTEAFF	TGTGCCTGGAGTGGACAGAACACTGAAGCTTTCTTT
.	TRBV2	TRBJ1-1	.	CASSQGGGRGTEAFF	TGTGCCAGCAGCCAAGGTGGAGGCAGGGGCACTGAAGCTTTCTTT
TRBD1	TRBV18	TRBJ1-1	.	CASSPGQGALNTEAFF	TGTGCCAGCTCCCCAGGACAGGGGGCATTGAACACTGAAGCTTTCTTT
.	TRBV5-6	TRBJ2-6	.	CASSPPGSGANVLTF	TGTGCCAGCAGCCCCCCCGGCTCTGGGGCCAACGTCCTGACTTTC
TRBD1	TRBV7-9	TRBJ1-5	few	CASSPTGANQPQHF	TGTGCCAGCAGCCCTACAGGGGCCAATCAGCCCCAGCATTTT
.	TRBV4-3	TRBJ1-3	.	CASSQDLLNTIYF	TGCGCCAGCAGCCAAGATCTTTTAAACACCATATATTTT
TRBD1	TRBV5-1	TRBJ1-6	.	CASSMDRVGNSPLHF	TGCGCCAGCAGCATGGACAGGGTAGGAAATTCACCCCTCCACTTT
.	TRBV6-1	TRBJ1-2	.	CASSEHSYGYTF	TGTGCCAGCAGTGAACACAGTTATGGCTACACCTTC
TRBD2	TRBV7-8	TRBJ2-3	.	CASSSSGARGTQYF	TGTGCCAGCAGCTCTAGCGGGGCCCGGGGTACGCAGTATTTT
.	TRBV6-5	TRBJ1-2	.	CASSATGLSGYTF	TGTGCCAGCAGCGCAACAGGGCTCAGTGGCTACACCTTC
.	TRBV29-1	TRBJ2-3	once	CSVGNRVTDTQYF	TGCAGCGTTGGAAACAGGGTCACAGATACGCAGTATTTT
.	TRBV5-1	TRBJ1-3	.	CASRRDSGAGISGNTIYF	TGCGCCAGCCGTCGGGACTCAGGAGCGGGAATCTCTGGAAACACCATATATTTT
.	TRBV25-1	TRBJ1-2	.	CASSESYMGYTF	TGTGCCAGCAGTGAATCCTATATGGGCTACACCTTC
.	TRBV5-4	TRBJ2-7	.	CASSLSRGFSYEQYF	TGTGCCAGCAGCTTGTCAAGGGGGTTTTCCTACGAGCAGTACTTC
.	TRBV10-3	TRBJ2-7	.	CAIRYRYEQYF	TGTGCCATCAGGTATCGCTACGAGCAGTACTTC